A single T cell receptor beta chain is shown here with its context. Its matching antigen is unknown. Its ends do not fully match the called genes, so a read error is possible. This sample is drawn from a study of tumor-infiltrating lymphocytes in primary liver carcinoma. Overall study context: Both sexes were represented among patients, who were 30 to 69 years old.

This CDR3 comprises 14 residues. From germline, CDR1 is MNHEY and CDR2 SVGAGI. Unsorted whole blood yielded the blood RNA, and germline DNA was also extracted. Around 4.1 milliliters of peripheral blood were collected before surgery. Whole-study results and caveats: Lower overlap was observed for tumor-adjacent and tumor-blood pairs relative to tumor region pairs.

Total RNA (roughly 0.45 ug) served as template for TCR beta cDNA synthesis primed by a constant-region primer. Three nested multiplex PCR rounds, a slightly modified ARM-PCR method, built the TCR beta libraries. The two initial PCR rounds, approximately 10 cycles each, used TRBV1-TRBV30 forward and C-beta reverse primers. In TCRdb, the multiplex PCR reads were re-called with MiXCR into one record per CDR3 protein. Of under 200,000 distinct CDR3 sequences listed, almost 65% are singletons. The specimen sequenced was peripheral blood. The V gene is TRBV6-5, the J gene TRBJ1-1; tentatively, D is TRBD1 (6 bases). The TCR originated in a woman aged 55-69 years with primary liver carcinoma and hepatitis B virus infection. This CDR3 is CVSSYYGGGTEAFF. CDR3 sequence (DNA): TGTGTCAGCAGTTACTATGGAGGGGGCACTGAAGCTTTCTTT.